The 27 T cell receptor beta chains below all came from one sample that was sequenced in a study of blood T cell repertoires in COVID-19. The data were produced by immunoSEQ multiplex PCR, yet TCRdb's version contains in-frame clones alone and is incomplete. The sample consists of tens of thousands of clones, roughly 80% of them appearing once. The specimen sequenced was peripheral blood. Receptors originate from a woman in her seventies with acute or convalescent COVID-19.

The chain links TRBV7-8 to TRBJ1-5; 8 bases line up with TRBD1. The CDR3 is 16 amino acids. V gave up 1 base and J gave up 1 base; unmatched junction bases: 3. Germline V gene sequence: CDR1 SGHVS, CDR2 FQNEAQ. The CDR3 here is CASSLGTGSSNQPQHF. The CDR3 region has the DNA TGTGCCAGCAGCTTAGGGACAGGGTCGAGCAATCAGCCCCAGCATTTT.

The chain combines TRBV2 with TRBJ1-1; tentatively, D is TRBD1 (5 bases). Germline values: CDR1 SNHLY, CDR2 FYNNEI. V gave up 9 bases and J gave up 4 bases, with 15 bases separating them. This CDR3 has 13 amino acids. CDR3: CARSIGGSTEAFF. The DNA of the CDR3 is TGTGCCAGGTCCATCGGGGGATCCACTGAAGCTTTCTTT. Full variable domain (missing parts from reference TRBV2 and TRBJ1-1): EPEVTQTPSHQVTQMGQEVILRCVPISNHLYFYWYRQILGQKVEFLVSFYNNEISEKSEIFDDQFSVERPDGSNFTLKIRSTKLEDSAMYFCARSIGGSTEAFFGQGTRLTVV.

V and J are TRBV7-8 and TRBJ2-1; 15 bases map to TRBD2. This CDR3 comprises 17 residues. Looked up from germline, CDR1 is SGHVS and CDR2 is FQNEAQ. The trim removed 5 bases at V and 4 bases at J, leaving 6 bases unmatched. Here the CDR3 reads CASSPTGLAGGYNEQFF. The CDR3 DNA reads as TGTGCCAGCAGCCCGACGGGACTAGCGGGGGGATACAATGAGCAGTTCTTC.

The V and J genes are TRBV6-6 and TRBJ1-6; D gene ambiguous. The V gene's germline CDR1 is MNHNY and CDR2 SVGAGI (reference sequence). V lost 7 bases to trimming and J lost 0 bases, with 10 bases between them. The CDR3 contains 15 residues. CDR3 bases: TGTGCCAGCATCCAACAGAGCTCCTATAATTCACCCCTCCACTTT. It translates to CASIQQSSYNSPLHF.

As DNA, the CDR3 is TGTGCCAGCAGCGTAGGAGTTCGGGACAGGGACGAAAAACTGTTTTTT. Translating gives CASSVGVRDRDEKLFF. The chain joins TRBV9 to TRBJ1-4, with 9 bases matching TRBD1. The germline V gene has CDR1 SGDLS and CDR2 YYNGEE. CDR3 length: 16 residues. The V segment lost 0 bases and the J segment 8 bases; nucleotides outside the gene matches: 8.

This clone showed up just a few times. This rearrangement joins TRBV5-1 to TRBJ1-3, with D perhaps matching TRBD1 (6 bases). The ends were cut back, 0 bases at V and 1 base at J, with 8 bases in the middle. The CDR3 length is 15 residues. In germline, CDR1 is SGHRS, CDR2 YFSETQ. DNA for the CDR3: TGCGCCAGCAGCTTGGCCGGGACATCTGGAAACACCATATATTTT. This sequence encodes CASSLAGTSGNTIYF. The full variable domain, in which reference TRBV5-1 and TRBJ1-3 provide the parts outside the CDR3, is KAGVTQTPRYLIKTRGQQVTLSCSPISGHRSVSWYQQTPGQGLQFLFEYFSETQRNKGNFPGRFSGRQFSNSRSEMNVSTLELGDSALYLCASSLAGTSGNTIYFGEGSWLTVV.

The V gene is TRBV5-1, the J gene TRBJ1-2; TRBD1 matches at 9 bases. Germline V gene data show CDR1 as SGHRS and CDR2 as YFSETQ. This CDR3 region has 15 residues. Trimming removed 3 bases from V and 6 bases from J; junction bases left unmatched: 9. CDR3 in amino acids: CASSYLGQGHDGYTF. In DNA, the CDR3 is TGCGCCAGCAGCTACCTAGGACAGGGGCACGATGGCTACACCTTC.

In this sample, this clone turned up once. This sequence joins TRBV18 and TRBJ2-7, with D possibly matching TRBD1 (5 bases). The CDR3 is 13 residues long. The ends were cut back, 5 bases at V and 2 bases at J, with 10 bases in the middle. CDR1 is KGHSH, CDR2 LQKENI, per germline. The CDR3 protein is CASSSTEAYEQYF. The DNA for the CDR3 is TGTGCCAGCTCATCGACAGAGGCCTACGAGCAGTACTTC.

The gene calls are TRBV27 and TRBJ2-5, with 7 nucleotides matching TRBD2. The CDR3 sequence is 16 residues long. V lost 0 bases to trimming and J lost 0 bases; unmatched junction nucleotides: 4. Germline CDR1 is MNHEY and CDR2 is SMNVEV (reference sequence). The CDR3 region is CASSLSGLADQETQYF. DNA for the CDR3: TGTGCCAGCAGTTTATCGGGTCTAGCGGACCAAGAGACCCAGTACTTC.

This clone has a single count. The V gene is TRBV7-9, the J gene TRBJ1-2, with a weak D call TRBD1 (5 bases). The CDR3 has 13 amino acids. Germline CDR1 SEHNR, CDR2 FQNEAQ (reference sequence). V lost 1 base and J 3 bases, leaving 6 bases between the germline ends. Here the CDR3 DNA reads TGTGCCAGCAGCTTAGTAGGGGACTATGGCTACACCTTC. This gives the protein CASSLVGDYGYTF.

The genes are TRBV27 and TRBJ1-5; unclear D gene. Germline CDR1 is MNHEY and CDR2 is SMNVEV (reference sequence). V dropped 0 bases and J dropped 3 bases, with 9 bases sitting between them. The CDR3 totals 15 residues. CDR3 residues: CASSLSGSLNQPQHF. DNA of the CDR3: TGTGCCAGCAGTTTATCGGGCAGCCTCAATCAGCCCCAGCATTTT.

The chain has TRBV12-5 and TRBJ2-1, with D unresolved. Germline CDR1 is LGHNT and CDR2 is FRNRAP. The V end was cut by 0 bases, the J end by 2 bases, with 11 bases between. The CDR3 has 16 amino acids. The CDR3 DNA follows: TGTGCTAGTGGTTTGGTAAGCTCGCCACCCTACAATGAGCAGTTCTTC. This gives the protein CASGLVSSPPYNEQFF. The variable domain in full, completed from reference TRBV12-5 and TRBJ2-1, reads DARVTQTPRHKVTEMGQEVTMRCQPILGHNTVFWYRQTMMQGLELLAYFRNRAPLDDSGMPKDRFSAEMPDATLATLKIQPSEPRDSAVYFCASGLVSSPPYNEQFFGPGTRLTVL.

The count of this clone is one. This sequence joins TRBV27 and TRBJ2-7; 8 bases map to TRBD2. J lost 4 bases, V lost 5 bases, and 10 bases had no gene match. Germline lookup yields CDR1 MNHEY and CDR2 SMNVEV (reference sequence). The CDR3 runs to 15 residues. CDR3 protein: CASSPDARGGYEQYF. Here the CDR3 DNA reads TGTGCCAGCAGTCCGGACGCCCGGGGGGGGTACGAGCAGTACTTC.

This chain links TRBV5-4 with TRBJ2-1, with TRBD1 as a possible D gene (7 bases). Per germline, CDR1 SGHNT and CDR2 YYREEE (reference sequence). The V gene lost 0 bases and the J gene lost 10 bases, with 17 bases spanning the gap. This CDR3 spans 15 amino acids. CDR3 protein: CASSLARGATREQFF. CDR3 sequence (DNA): TGTGCCAGCAGCTTGGCCAGGGGGGCTACTAGGGAGCAGTTCTTC.

The V call is TRBV18, the J call TRBJ2-7, with TRBD1 matching 8 bases. V lost 0 bases and J lost 5; bases outside the gene matches: 6. This CDR3 spans 15 amino acids. Looked up from germline, CDR1 is KGHSH and CDR2 is LQKENI. CDR3 nucleotide sequence: TGTGCCAGCTCACCACCTTCCAGGGGGCAGCACGAGCAGTACTTC. Protein: CASSPPSRGQHEQYF.

The chain joins TRBV11-3 to TRBJ2-2, with 9 nucleotides matching TRBD1. The CDR3 has 16 amino acids. With 5 bases clipped from V and 2 bases from J, the junction kept 6 bases outside the gene matches. In germline, CDR1 is SGHNT, CDR2 YENEEA. CDR3 bases: TGTGCCAGCAGCCCGTGGGACAGGGAAAACACCGGGGAGCTGTTTTTT. Its translation is CASSPWDRENTGELFF.

The chain couples TRBV18 to TRBJ1-2; no clear D gene. The CDR3 has 13 residues. The V and J ends lost 6 bases and 8 bases respectively, with 16 bases between them. In germline, CDR1 is KGHSH, CDR2 LQKENI. The CDR3 loop is CASSDTEAAGYTF. The CDR3 DNA reads as TGTGCCAGCTCCGACACGGAGGCGGCGGGCTACACCTTC.

The CDR3 bases are TGTGCCAGCAGCTTAAGAGTTCAAGAGACCCAGTACTTC. This codes for CASSLRVQETQYF. V usage is TRBV7-2 and J usage is TRBJ2-5; no clear D. This CDR3 comprises 13 residues. Germline loops: CDR1 SGHTA, CDR2 FQGNSA. Trimming left V 2 bases short and J 2 bases short, with 6 bases between. Combining the CDR3 with reference TRBV7-2 and TRBJ2-5 gives the whole variable domain GAGVSQSPSNKVTEKGKDVELRCDPISGHTALYWYRQSLGQGLEFLIYFQGNSAPDKSGLPSDRFSAERTGGSVSTLTIQRTQQEDSAVYLCASSLRVQETQYFGPGTRLLVL.

This clone was seen just once. This chain uses TRBV9 with TRBJ1-1; tentatively, D is TRBD1 (5 bases). The length of the CDR3 is 16 residues. V was clipped by 0 bases and J by 1 base, with 13 bases between them. Germline-derived CDR1 and CDR2 are SGDLS and YYNGEE. This CDR3 reads CASSVGGAWGNTEAFF. The CDR3 DNA sequence: TGTGCCAGCAGCGTAGGTGGGGCTTGGGGGAACACTGAAGCTTTCTTT.

The rearrangement links TRBV5-8 to TRBJ1-6; D is unresolved. The CDR3 totals 16 residues. The ends were cut back, 2 bases at V and 0 bases at J, with 9 bases in the middle. The germline V gene encodes CDR1 SGHTS and CDR2 YDEGEE. The CDR3 sequence is CASSFGPYSYNSPLHF. In nucleotides, the CDR3 is TGTGCCAGCAGCTTTGGCCCGTACTCCTATAATTCACCCCTCCACTTT.

The gene calls are TRBV7-9 and TRBJ1-3, with a possible D match to TRBD1 (5 bases). This CDR3 is 14 amino acids long. CDR1 SEHNR and CDR2 FQNEAQ come from the germline V gene (reference sequence). V was shortened by 6 bases and J by 0 bases, with 9 bases between the two germline ends. The CDR3 region is CASRKTVSGNTIYF. The CDR3 bases are TGTGCCAGCAGGAAGACAGTCTCTGGAAACACCATATATTTT.

The rearrangement uses TRBV11-2 and TRBJ2-7; 12 bases align to TRBD1. Germline assignment: CDR1 SGHAT and CDR2 FQNNGV. This CDR3 has 15 amino acids. Trimming at V came to 5 bases and at J to 4 bases, leaving 6 bases not matched to a gene. CDR3 bases: TGTGCCAGCAGCGCCGGGACAGGGGGCGCATACGAGCAGTACTTC. Its translation is CASSAGTGGAYEQYF.

V gene TRBV19 combines with J gene TRBJ1-3; TRBD1 agrees at 7 bases. This CDR3 contains 16 residues. Trimming at V came to 5 bases and at J to 0 bases, leaving 7 bases not matched to a gene. Germline-derived CDR1 and CDR2 are LNHDA and SQIVND (reference sequence). The CDR3 spells CASSHQRDSSGNTIYF. The DNA for the CDR3 is TGTGCCAGTAGTCACCAACGGGACAGCTCTGGAAACACCATATATTTT.

The rearrangement links TRBV7-8 to TRBJ1-2; perhaps TRBD1 as D (5 bases). Germline V lookup: CDR1 SGHVS, CDR2 FQNEAQ. The CDR3 runs to 14 residues. V was cut by 5 bases and J by 0 bases, with 10 bases left in between. The CDR3 bases are TGTGCCAGCAGCCACGGGGGACCTAACTATGGCTACACCTTC. This translates into CASSHGGPNYGYTF.

The chain combines TRBV5-1 with TRBJ2-1; TRBD2 agrees at 10 bases. V lost 4 bases and J lost 3; bases outside the gene matches: 10. The CDR3 contains 17 residues. The germline V gene encodes CDR1 SGHRS and CDR2 YFSETQ. The CDR3 sequence is CASSRELAGEFYNEQFF. For the CDR3, the DNA is TGCGCCAGCAGCCGCGAGCTAGCGGGGGAGTTCTACAATGAGCAGTTCTTC.

The chain combines TRBV7-9 with TRBJ2-7; D possibly corresponds to TRBD1 (5 bases). In germline, CDR1 is SEHNR, CDR2 FQNEAQ (reference sequence). The V end lost 3 bases, the J end lost 1 base, and 10 bases lay between the germline ends. CDR3 size: 14 residues. CDR3 DNA: TGTGCCAGCAGCTTCACCAGGGATTCCTACGAGCAGTACTTC. Protein sequence: CASSFTRDSYEQYF.

The rearrangement uses TRBV6-5 and TRBJ2-1; D is ambiguous. The CDR3 is 15 amino acids. V lost 5 bases and J lost 0, with 11 bases in between. Germline CDR1 and CDR2: MNHEY and SVGAGI. CDR3 in amino acids: CASSNDWSSYNEQFF. The CDR3 DNA sequence: TGTGCCAGCAGTAATGACTGGAGCTCCTACAATGAGCAGTTCTTC.